This note documents a single T cell receptor (beta chain) sequence. This clone's antigen is unknown. No quality values exist for individual bases; no much larger clone is one base distant. This record comes from a study of intratumoral heterogeneity in liver cancer. General notes on the study: In the full approximately 13-patient cohort, the median age was around 69 years and the majority of patients were male. To examine intratumor heterogeneity, the study integrated RNA-seq, DNA sequencing, TCR-seq and SNP array data obtained from multiple regions of hepatocellular carcinoma specimens. The overall cohort comprised around 72 multiregional samples from approximately 14 HCC patients, with 45 to 55 tumoral and around 20 adjacent nontumoral regions. Summary of the overall study and its limitations: The authors acknowledged a relatively low patient number and under-sampled tumor-infiltrating lymphocyte representation as limitations.

Early-stage hepatocellular carcinoma was present in all patients, and no therapy was administered to any patient before surgical resection. Sampled areas lacked macroscopic evidence of necrosis or hemorrhage. In a couple of patients, TCR sequencing (ImmunoSeq) was performed on multiple regions. Frozen resection tissue samples were collected at a distance of at least 1 cm from each other. Samples labelled N came from nontumoral liver tissue adjacent to the tumor. Genomic DNA was extracted from bulk tissue using the DNeasy blood and tissue kit. Using the immunoSEQ assay, the TCR beta chain CDR3 regions were sequenced from genomic DNA. Primers annealing to V and J segments amplified rearranged VDJ segments. Per the original workflow: The ImmunoSeq Analyzer software was used to calculate clonality and richness metrics. Fisher's exact test, supplemented by a beta-binomial method for added stringency, was applied to identify differentially abundant clones between regions. The table was pulled from immuneACCESS by TCRdb, which kept in-frame rearrangements only. Such tables lose some clones; where checked, under half of the loss comes from unresolved V genes, and the rest has no known cause. Clone size and V and J calls were adopted from that table, with D and trimming inferred from the DNA. The sample table records thousands of clones; around two thirds of these occur just once. Of the sample, more than 20% falls within the top ten clones.

Taken from cysteine to phenylalanine, the CDR3 has 15 residues. CDR3 DNA only is kept here, 45 bases in frame from base 1. V drops 8 bases and J drops 0 bases, leaving 14 bases in between. Looking up the germline V gene (reference sequence) yields CDR1 LNHDA and CDR2 SQIVND. The source was tumor-adjacent normal tissue, collected before any cancer treatment. The receptor comes from a man in his sixties or seventies with hepatocellular carcinoma. The rearranged segments are TRBV19 and TRBJ1-3; perhaps TRBD1 is the D gene, with 5 bases matching. Read as DNA, the sequence is TGTGCCAGTCGAGACAGCGGCTACTCTGGAAACACCATATATTTT. Its protein reads: CASRDSGYSGNTIYF.